This T cell receptor (beta chain) was documented in a study of blood T cell repertoires in COVID-19. Assay: immunoSEQ multiplex PCR; the TCRdb copy retains only in-frame clones and omits some. The data show about 320,000 clones, more than 70% seen once. V lost 6 bases to trimming and J lost 7 bases; unmatched junction nucleotides: 3. The CDR3 is made up of 12 amino acids. CDR1 and CDR2 (germline): MNHEY, SMNVEV (reference sequence). The receptor's source is a woman between 25 and 40 years old with COVID-19, enrolled during active disease. This chain uses TRBV27 with TRBJ1-2; 9 nucleotides line up with TRBD1. Sequencing was performed on peripheral blood. The CDR3 nucleotides read TGTGCCAGCAGAACAGGGGGCTTTGGCTACACCTTC. This sequence encodes CASRTGGFGYTF.